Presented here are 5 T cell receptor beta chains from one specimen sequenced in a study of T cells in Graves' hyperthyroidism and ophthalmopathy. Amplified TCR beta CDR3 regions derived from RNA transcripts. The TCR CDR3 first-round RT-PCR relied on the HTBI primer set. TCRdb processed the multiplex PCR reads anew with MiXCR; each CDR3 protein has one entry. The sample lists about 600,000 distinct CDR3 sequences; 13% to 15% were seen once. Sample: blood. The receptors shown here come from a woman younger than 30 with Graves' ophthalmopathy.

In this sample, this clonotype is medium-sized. The CDR3 nucleotides read TGTGCCAGCAGCTTACTCCCGGGACAGCCCGACAATGAGCAGTTCTTC. Translating it yields CASSLLPGQPDNEQFF. V is TRBV11-3 and J is TRBJ2-1; 7 positions match TRBD1. The CDR3 loop spans 16 amino acids. The ends lost 2 bases at V and 5 bases at J; junction bases unmatched: 9. Germline V lookup: CDR1 SGHNT, CDR2 YENEEA.

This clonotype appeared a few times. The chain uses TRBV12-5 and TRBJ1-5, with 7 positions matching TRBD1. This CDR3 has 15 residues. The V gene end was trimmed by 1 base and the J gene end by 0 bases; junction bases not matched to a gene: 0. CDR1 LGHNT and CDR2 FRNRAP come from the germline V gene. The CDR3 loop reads CASGLGQGSNQPQHF. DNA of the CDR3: TGTGCTAGTGGTTTGGGACAGGGTAGCAATCAGCCCCAGCATTTT.

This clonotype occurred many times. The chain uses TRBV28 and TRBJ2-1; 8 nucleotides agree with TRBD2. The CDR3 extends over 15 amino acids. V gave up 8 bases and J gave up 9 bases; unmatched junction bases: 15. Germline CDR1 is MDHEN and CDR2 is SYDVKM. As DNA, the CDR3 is TGTGCCAGCCGCCCCGTGGGGACTAGGGTTGGTGAGCAGTTCTTC. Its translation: CASRPVGTRVGEQFF.

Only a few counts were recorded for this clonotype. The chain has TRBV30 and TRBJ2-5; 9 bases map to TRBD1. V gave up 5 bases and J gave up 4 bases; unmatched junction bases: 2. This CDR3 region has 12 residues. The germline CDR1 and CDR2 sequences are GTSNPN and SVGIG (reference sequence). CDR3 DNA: TGTGCCTGGGGGGGACAGGGAGAGACCCAGTACTTC. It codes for CAWGGQGETQYF.

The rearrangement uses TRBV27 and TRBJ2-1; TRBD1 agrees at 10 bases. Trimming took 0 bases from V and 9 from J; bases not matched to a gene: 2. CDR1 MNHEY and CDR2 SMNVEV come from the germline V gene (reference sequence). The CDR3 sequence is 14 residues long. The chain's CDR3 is CASSLSGTGVEQFF. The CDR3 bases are TGTGCCAGCAGTTTATCGGGGACAGGGGTTGAGCAGTTCTTC.